This record concerns one TCR beta chain sequence. Its antigen target is currently unknown. No base qualities exist here, and no much larger clone lies one base off it. The sample originates from a study of T cells in Graves' hyperthyroidism and ophthalmopathy (dated by TCRdb to about 2019). In terms of the full investigation: Peripheral blood was collected at initial diagnosis, before any treatment. In roughly six Graves' hyperthyroidism patients, the study also compared T-cell repertoires from thyroid tissue with T-cell repertoires from blood. Prospective prediction of ophthalmopathy was tested in an independent validation cohort consisting of 18 to 20 hyperthyroidism patients and around 16 patients who later progressed to ophthalmopathy. TCR Vbeta CDR3 sequencing of approximately 140 peripheral blood samples (fewer than 45 ophthalmopathy, roughly 72 hyperthyroidism and approximately 17 progressor patients) is reported in the paper. The 100 discovery patients were divided at random into training and test sets in a 7:3 ratio. After blood sampling, hyperthyroidism patients were treated with methimazole at a starting dose of 30 mg daily, and ophthalmopathy patients were treated with high-dose intravenous methylprednisolone. To identify distinguishing TCR V-J signatures, a discovery cohort of 90 to 100 patients was used, comprising 43 with Graves' ophthalmopathy and approximately 57 with stable Graves' hyperthyroidism.

Overall results and qualifications from the work: A model built on a 13 V-J signature distinguished ophthalmopathy from stable hyperthyroidism, reaching 87.88% sensitivity and 81.08% specificity in cross-validation and 80%/75% in testing. During validation, the model predicted progression to ophthalmopathy a median of roughly 7.1 months ahead of onset, with roughly 65% sensitivity and about 75% specificity. No statistical method was used to fix the sample size in advance, and group allocation was not hidden from the investigators. Blood samples also contained most of the expanded thyroid clonotypes (frequency above 0.001), which suggests that blood repertoires may reflect thyroid immune responses.

Reading from cysteine to phenylalanine, the CDR3 counts 14 amino acids. Only the CDR3 part of the read is kept: 42 bases, read in frame from the first base. For this chain, trimming is 5 bases at the V end and 4 bases at the J end, and the number of junction bases without a gene match is 4. The germline V gene (reference sequence) gives CDR1 as PRHDT and CDR2 as FYEKMQ. The TCR beta CDR3 regions were amplified from RNA transcripts. For the first round of RT-PCR on the TCR CDR3, the HTBI primer set was used together with the Qiagen OneStep RT-PCR kit. A second multiplex PCR round built the libraries, followed by size selection and purification. Sequencing of the libraries was done on an Illumina HiSeq2000 using paired-end 100 bp reads. As for how the authors treated the data: SOAPnuke was used to process the raw data, throwing out any read that contained adapters or uncalled bases, had a mean Phred below 15, or lacked an exact constant-primer or identifier match. High-quality paired reads were merged with COPE v1.2.5, and unique nucleotide sequences were defined as clonotypes. MiTCR v1.1 was used to align the clonotypes against IMGT TRBV, TRBD and TRBJ reference segments. The analysis was restricted to V-J combinations with a frequency above 0.0001, which together covered about 99% of the repertoires. The TCS score was defined as F50 (clonal expansion) divided by E x V (chaos), with BLOSUM62-based TCRdist calculated between CDR3 peptides within each V-J. Welch's t-statistics and random forest reduced 450 to 600 V-J features to 10 to 15, which were used in a naive Bayes classifier (R e1071). TCRdb reprocessing: public reads trimmed at Q25 with fastp, clones called with MiXCR, in-frame beta chains kept. Rows are combined by CDR3 protein, so each entry shows the most common genes and DNA. These V and J calls originate from TCRdb's pipeline instead of the authors' own analysis. Counted in this sample were approximately 400,000 distinct CDR3 sequences; around a sixth of them appeared once. About 30% of the sample belongs to the ten largest clones.

Hyperthyroidism patients were newly diagnosed, had a disease duration of under 2 months, and were aged 18 to 65 years. Any patient with an uncontrolled infection, another autoimmune disease, pregnancy or lactation was excluded. Diagnoses were based on clinical symptoms, serum thyroxine and TRAb, thyroid ultrasound and orbital computed tomography. For progressor patients, blood was drawn at the first diagnosis of hyperthyroidism, before any ophthalmopathy symptoms had appeared. PBMCs were isolated from approximately 10 ml of fresh peripheral blood by Ficoll-Paque density gradient centrifugation. Progressor patients were defined as those initially diagnosed with Graves' hyperthyroidism in whom ophthalmopathy developed during follow-up. Total RNA was extracted with Trizol reagent, and quality was checked on an Agilent 2100 Bioanalyzer.

This TCR was sampled from a woman between 18 and 29 years old with Graves' hyperthyroidism that later progressed to Graves' ophthalmopathy. Sequencing was carried out using blood. The V and J genes are TRBV13 and TRBJ2-7; 11 nucleotides in the junction match TRBD2. The CDR3 reads as follows: CASSTGLAVYEQYF. The nucleotide sequence is given as TGTGCCAGCAGCACGGGACTAGCGGTTTACGAGCAGTACTTC.